The rows below give T cell receptor beta chains drawn from one sample of a study of blood T cell repertoires in COVID-19. Clones were read by immunoSEQ multiplex PCR, and TCRdb kept only the in-frame ones, dropping some. The table lists under 200,000 clones, just over 85% of them singletons. Sequenced input: peripheral blood. The receptor source for this set is a man aged 45-60 years with active or convalescent COVID-19. Both conserved end residues are trimmed from each CDR3. D genes are given only for firm matches.

>TRBV6-5|TRBJ1-4|-
ASRELGSGEKLF
>TRBV7-9|TRBJ1-4|-
ASSRSTNEKLF
>TRBV28|TRBJ1-2|TRBD1
ASSITGTGVYGYT
>TRBV30|TRBJ2-3|TRBD2
AWSVSAGGPGDTQY
>TRBV18|TRBJ2-2|TRBD2
ASSPGTSGNTGELF
>TRBV2|TRBJ2-1|TRBD1
ASSKRTGSYNEQF
>TRBV19|TRBJ1-5|-
ASSAFYREASNQPQH
>TRBV7-2|TRBJ2-7|-
ASSHLGYEQPYEQY
>TRBV5-6|TRBJ1-3|-
ASSSSTVRSGNTIY
>TRBV6-5|TRBJ1-2|-
ASSYRSGEAPLT
>TRBV29-1|TRBJ2-1|TRBD2
SVEKGAGGVGEQF
>TRBV12-2|TRBJ1-2|-
ASPTPLSSVHRNYGYT
>TRBV24-1|TRBJ1-1|-
ATAPTGYSEAF
>TRBV19|TRBJ2-1|-
ASSLGGARGNEQF
>TRBV5-4|TRBJ2-3|-
ASSLDRSNTQY
>TRBV11-2|TRBJ2-5|-
ASSRPGNGGTQY
>TRBV2|TRBJ1-5|TRBD1
ASSSGQGNQPQH
>TRBV10-3|TRBJ2-3|-
AISEQDSRGRGTQY
>TRBV4-3|TRBJ2-5|TRBD2
ASSQATSGHSQETQY
>TRBV2|TRBJ1-2|-
ASSVEGRGDYGYT
>TRBV19|TRBJ1-1|-
ASRSRDTEAF
>TRBV27|TRBJ1-1|-
ASSFREGNTEAF
>TRBV7-2|TRBJ1-6|-
ASSPGFSESPLH
>TRBV12-5|TRBJ1-1|TRBD1
ASGSYDRDEAF
>TRBV19|TRBJ1-2|TRBD1
ASSTTGDGGYT
>TRBV5-1|TRBJ1-5|TRBD1
ASSLGTGGNQPQH
>TRBV25-1|TRBJ2-1|TRBD2
ASRAAGGGEQF
>TRBV2|TRBJ2-3|-
ASSKEGLDTQY
>TRBV9|TRBJ1-3|-
ASSGGGSGNTIY
>TRBV4-3|TRBJ1-1|-
ASSLQDRYTEAF
>TRBV25-1|TRBJ2-1|-
ASSKLSGNEQF
>TRBV19|TRBJ1-1|-
ASSTGGGPTEAF
>TRBV10-3|TRBJ1-3|-
AISSREGRAFSGNTIY
>TRBV10-3|TRBJ2-1|TRBD2
AISEPLLAGDNEQF
>TRBV18|TRBJ2-3|-
ASSPPSGTDTQY
>TRBV10-3|TRBJ2-7|TRBD1
AIRETGQGYEQY
>TRBV7-9|TRBJ1-1|-
ASSSPGRTEAF
>TRBV5-4|TRBJ1-3|-
ASSPGGGLRNTIY
>TRBV25-1|TRBJ1-2|TRBD1
ASSETRQGSGYGYT
>TRBV11-3|TRBJ2-7|-
ASSLYSAQAMYSYEQY
>TRBV27|TRBJ1-2|TRBD1
ASSLGRGFGYT
>TRBV4-3|TRBJ2-2|TRBD2
ASSQELAGALNTGELF
>TRBV7-9|TRBJ1-4|-
ASSLRDTLNGGKLF
>TRBV6-5|TRBJ1-6|TRBD1
ASSPTGVNSPLH
>TRBV3-1/TRBV3-2|TRBJ2-7|TRBD2
ASSQGGGGFHEQY
>TRBV19|TRBJ2-7|TRBD1
ASSMIGGHEQY
>TRBV27|TRBJ1-4|-
ASSRNSGATNEKLF
>TRBV5-1|TRBJ2-7|-
ASTPGGAVYEQY
>TRBV27|TRBJ1-5|TRBD1
ASSPRTGGHQPQH
>TRBV27|TRBJ1-1|TRBD1
ASSRIIGTGSKLTEAF
>TRBV2|TRBJ2-3|TRBD2
ASRYLAGVKDTQY
>TRBV24-1|TRBJ2-2|-
ATSPRGGANTGELF
>TRBV6-5|TRBJ1-3|-
ASTPDIAGNTIY
>TRBV7-2|TRBJ2-4|TRBD2
ASSWPGLGDIQY
>TRBV7-6|TRBJ1-6|-
ASSRGGFYNSPLH
>TRBV6-4|TRBJ2-3|TRBD2
ASSESGASGDTQY
>TRBV18|TRBJ2-3|TRBD2
ASSPIAGGLTTDTQY
>TRBV13|TRBJ2-7|TRBD2
ASSLGGGRAHFGSYEQY
>TRBV20-1|TRBJ2-7|-
SASSGHEQY
>TRBV3-1/TRBV3-2|TRBJ2-7|TRBD2
ASSQDLAGDVISYEQY